The rows below give T cell receptor beta chains drawn from one sample of a study of blood T cell repertoires in COVID-19. Produced via immunoSEQ multiplex PCR; TCRdb's table is partial and in-frame only. This table has approximately 150,000 clones, around 81% appearing once. The sample comprised peripheral blood. The receptors were sampled from a man aged 65 to 85 who had recovered from COVID-19. Each CDR3 is given with its conserved first and last residue. D genes are given only for firm matches. Not every row has a clone size; where given, it reads once, few, many or a size class.

j_call clone_size d_call v_call cdr3_nt cdr3_aa
TRBJ1-4 - - TRBV7-8 TGTGCCAGCAGCTGGCTCGGGACTAATGAAAAACTGTTTTTT CASSWLGTNEKLFF
TRBJ2-3 - - TRBV6-5 TGTGCCAGCAGCGTAACAGGAACAGATACGCAGTATTTT CASSVTGTDTQYF
TRBJ2-7 - TRBD1 TRBV3-1/TRBV3-2 TGTGCCAGCACCAAGGGTGACAGGGACGAGCAGTACTTC CASTKGDRDEQYF
TRBJ2-3 - TRBD2 TRBV4-1 TGCGCCAGCAGCCAACGCCTAGCGGGCGGCACAGATACGCAGTATTTT CASSQRLAGGTDTQYF
TRBJ2-7 - - TRBV9 TGTGCCAGCAGGGCCGCCCCACAGGTAACCTACGAGCAGTACTTC CASRAAPQVTYEQYF
TRBJ2-1 - TRBD2 TRBV11-3 TGTGCCAGCAGCTTAGGGAGACTAGCGGGGAATGAGCAGTTCTTC CASSLGRLAGNEQFF
TRBJ1-2 - - TRBV27 TGTGCCAGCAGTTTATCGATTAGAAATGGCTACACCTTC CASSLSIRNGYTF
TRBJ2-2 - - TRBV11-2 TGTGCCAGCAGCTTTGTGTTGGATAGCTTGGTTACCGGGGAGCTGTTTTTT CASSFVLDSLVTGELFF
TRBJ2-2 - TRBD2 TRBV9 TGTGCCAGCAGCGTAGGTGGGAGGGCCGTCGGGGAGCTGTTTTTT CASSVGGRAVGELFF
TRBJ1-4 few - TRBV5-1 TGCGCCAGCAGCTCGCAGGGGACGGTTAATGAAAAACTGTTTTTT CASSSQGTVNEKLFF
TRBJ2-1 - TRBD2 TRBV19 TGTGCCAGTAGCTCTATTGGTGGGAGGGGTAACAATGAGCAGTTCTTC CASSSIGGRGNNEQFF
TRBJ1-6 - TRBD1 TRBV5-1 TGCGCCAGCAGCATACAAGGACAGGGACAAAATTCACCCCTCCACTTT CASSIQGQGQNSPLHF
TRBJ2-5 - - TRBV19 TGTGCCAGTAGTTCGGACAGTGGGGAGACCCAGTACTTC CASSSDSGETQYF
TRBJ1-4 - - TRBV5-1 TGCGCCAGCAGCGACCCGCAGGGGATTAATGAAAAACTGTTTTTT CASSDPQGINEKLFF
TRBJ2-7 - - TRBV6-5 TGTGCCAGCAGAACAGGGGGGGCGTGGGAGGGCGAGCAGTACTTC CASRTGGAWEGEQYF
TRBJ1-3 medium-sized - TRBV28 TGTGCCAGCAGTTTGGAAAGGGGCGATGGAAACACCATATATTTT CASSLERGDGNTIYF
TRBJ2-2 once TRBD1 TRBV18 TGTGCCAGCTCACCGTACGGACAGGGAGGCACCGGGGAGCTGTTTTTT CASSPYGQGGTGELFF
TRBJ1-2 - - TRBV29-1 TGCAGCGTTGCAGGGGATAACTATGGCTACACCTTC CSVAGDNYGYTF
TRBJ1-1 - - TRBV15 TGTGCCACCAGCCCTAGGCCCCGGGTTCCGAACACTGAAGCTTTCTTT CATSPRPRVPNTEAFF
TRBJ1-1 few - TRBV4-1 TGCGCCAGCAGCGAAACCGAGGTGGTGAACACTGAAGCTTTCTTT CASSETEVVNTEAFF
TRBJ1-2 - TRBD1 TRBV19 TGTGCCAGTAGTCCGACCGGGACAGATTATGGCTACACCTTC CASSPTGTDYGYTF
TRBJ2-1 - - TRBV5-1 TGCGCCAGCAGCCGCGGCAGACTCTCCTACAATGAGCAGTTCTTC CASSRGRLSYNEQFF
TRBJ1-6 - - TRBV6-5 TGTGCCAGCAGTTACCACTCCTATAATTCACCCCTCCACTTT CASSYHSYNSPLHF
TRBJ2-5 - - TRBV2 TGTGCCAGCAGTGAACCCCCCGGGGGGACCCAGTACTTC CASSEPPGGTQYF
TRBJ2-3 - - TRBV5-1 TGCGCCAGCAGCCCTAGCGAGCCTAGGGATACGCAGTATTTT CASSPSEPRDTQYF
TRBJ1-5 - TRBD1 TRBV12-5 TGTGCTAGTGGACTCGGACAGGCGGCGGCCGAATATAGCAATCAGCCCCAGCATTTT CASGLGQAAAEYSNQPQHF
TRBJ2-1 - - TRBV5-1 TGCGCCAGCAGCTTGGATGGTGGTTTAGCGAGGTACAATGAGCAGTTCTTC CASSLDGGLARYNEQFF
TRBJ1-1 - - TRBV18 TGTGCCAGCTCAGCGGCGGGGAACACTGAAGCTTTCTTT CASSAAGNTEAFF
TRBJ2-2 - - TRBV11-3 TGTGCCAGCAGCTCGTCGTTCGGACGGAGGACCGGGGAGCTGTTTTTT CASSSSFGRRTGELFF
TRBJ2-3 - - TRBV9 TGTGCCAGCAGCGGACTCCATCAGGGTTCTGGAGATACGCAGTATTTT CASSGLHQGSGDTQYF
TRBJ2-7 - - TRBV25-1 TGTGCCAGCCGGGGGGCGGGCAGACGGACACTCTCCTACGAGCAGTACTTC CASRGAGRRTLSYEQYF
TRBJ2-1 - TRBD2 TRBV11-1 TGTGCCAGCAGCCTAGAACTAGCGGGAAGGATCGATGAGCAGTTCTTC CASSLELAGRIDEQFF
TRBJ2-1 - TRBD2 TRBV19 TGTGCCAGTAGTGGTGGCGGGGCTAGCGGGAGGCATGAGCAGTTCTTC CASSGGGASGRHEQFF